The text below deals with one T cell receptor (beta chain). The antigen remains unidentified. The source material, 20-30 mg of unsorted bulk tissue, was used to co-extract RNA and DNA. Subjects presented with primary liver carcinoma managed by surgical resection. This sample was taken from a study of tumor-infiltrating lymphocytes in primary liver carcinoma. Study information: Aged between 30 and 69 years, the patients were men and women. T1-T3 N0M0 was the stage of the tumors, which were about 4.2 to 11 cm across. Study findings and constraints: Tumor region pairs overlapped more than did tumor-adjacent and tumor-blood pairs.

Using a constant-region primer together with ProtoScript II reverse transcriptase, TCR beta cDNA was made from roughly 500 ng of total RNA. The TCR beta library was amplified through three nested multiplex PCR rounds in a modified ARM-PCR procedure. The opening two PCR rounds, around 10 cycles each, paired TRBV1-TRBV30 forward primers with a C-beta reverse primer. TCRdb passed the multiplex PCR reads through MiXCR, listing each CDR3 protein once. The sample yields about 120,000 distinct CDR3 sequences, around two thirds seen once. The CDR3 consists of 14 residues. Deletions cut 3 bases from V and 9 bases from J, with 15 bases between. The germline CDR1 and CDR2 sequences are SGHAT and FQDESV (reference sequence).

Sequenced material: tumor-adjacent normal liver tissue. The chain recombines TRBV11-1 with TRBJ2-1, with D uncertain. This TCR was sampled from a woman aged 60-75 years with primary liver carcinoma and hepatitis B virus infection. CDR3 sequence: CASSFLMRKIEQFF. CDR3 DNA: TGTGCCAGCAGCTTTTTGATGAGAAAGATTGAGCAGTTCTTC.